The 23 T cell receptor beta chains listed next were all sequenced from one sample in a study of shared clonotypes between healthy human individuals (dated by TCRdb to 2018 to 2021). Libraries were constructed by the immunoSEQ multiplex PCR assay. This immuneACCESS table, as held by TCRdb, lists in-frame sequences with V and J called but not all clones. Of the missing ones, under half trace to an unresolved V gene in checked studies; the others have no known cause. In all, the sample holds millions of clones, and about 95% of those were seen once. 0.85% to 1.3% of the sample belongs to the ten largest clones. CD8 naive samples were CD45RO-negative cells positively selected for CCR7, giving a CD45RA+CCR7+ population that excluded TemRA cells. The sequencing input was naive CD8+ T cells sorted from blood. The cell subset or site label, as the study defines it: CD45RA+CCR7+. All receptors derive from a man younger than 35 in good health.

The CDR3 reads CASSLPRSGGRTDGELFF. The CDR3 DNA sequence: TGTGCCAGCAGCCTACCACGGAGCGGGGGGAGAACTGACGGGGAGCTGTTTTTT. The genes are TRBV7-8 and TRBJ2-2, with 9 bases identical to TRBD2. With V trimmed by 5 bases and J by 7 bases, 17 bases remained unmatched. The CDR3 is 18 residues long. Germline CDR1 and CDR2: SGHVS and FQNEAQ.

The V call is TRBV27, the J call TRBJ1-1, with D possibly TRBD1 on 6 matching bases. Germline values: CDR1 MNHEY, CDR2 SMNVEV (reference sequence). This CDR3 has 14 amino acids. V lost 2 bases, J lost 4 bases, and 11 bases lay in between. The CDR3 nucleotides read TGTGCCAGCAGTTTAAGAGGGGGGAGCACTGAAGCTTTCTTT. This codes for CASSLRGGSTEAFF.

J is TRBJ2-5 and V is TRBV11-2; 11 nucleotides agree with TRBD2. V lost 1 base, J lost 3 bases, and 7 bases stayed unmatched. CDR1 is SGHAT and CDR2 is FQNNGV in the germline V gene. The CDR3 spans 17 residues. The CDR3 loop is CASSLVSSGGSEETQYF. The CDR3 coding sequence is TGTGCCAGCAGCTTAGTTTCTAGCGGGGGGAGTGAAGAGACCCAGTACTTC.

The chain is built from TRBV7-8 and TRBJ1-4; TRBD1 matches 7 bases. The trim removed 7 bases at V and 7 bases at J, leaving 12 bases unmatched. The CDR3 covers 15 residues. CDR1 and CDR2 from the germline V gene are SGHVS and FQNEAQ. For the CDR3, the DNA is TGTGCCAGCACCGAACCGGGACAGAAACCTGAAAAACTGTTTTTT. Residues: CASTEPGQKPEKLFF.

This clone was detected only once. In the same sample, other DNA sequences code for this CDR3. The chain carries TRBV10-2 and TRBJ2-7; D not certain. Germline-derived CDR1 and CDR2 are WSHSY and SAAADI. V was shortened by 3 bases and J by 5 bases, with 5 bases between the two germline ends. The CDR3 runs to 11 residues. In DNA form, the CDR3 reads TGCGCCAGCAGTGAAGTCAACGAGCAGTACTTC. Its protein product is CASSEVNEQYF.

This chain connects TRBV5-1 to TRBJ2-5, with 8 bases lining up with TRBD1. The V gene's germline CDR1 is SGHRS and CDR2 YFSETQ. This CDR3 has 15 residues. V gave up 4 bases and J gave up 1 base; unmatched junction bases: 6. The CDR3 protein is CASSGQGQLQETQYF. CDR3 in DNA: TGCGCCAGCAGCGGACAGGGACAGCTCCAAGAGACCCAGTACTTC.

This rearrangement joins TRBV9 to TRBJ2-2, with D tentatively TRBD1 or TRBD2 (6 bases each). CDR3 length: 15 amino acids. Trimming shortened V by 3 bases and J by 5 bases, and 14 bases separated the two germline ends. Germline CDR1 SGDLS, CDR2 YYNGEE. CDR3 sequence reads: CASSAGGGGTGELFF. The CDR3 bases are TGTGCCAGCAGCGCCGGTGGAGGGGGTACCGGGGAGCTGTTTTTT.

The CDR3 spells CASSFAQGATIATYEQYF. The CDR3 DNA follows: TGTGCCAGCAGCTTTGCGCAGGGCGCGACCATAGCAACCTACGAGCAGTACTTC. The chain uses TRBV11-2 and TRBJ2-7, with D possibly matching TRBD1 (5 bases). The CDR3 consists of 18 residues. From germline, CDR1 is SGHAT and CDR2 FQNNGV. The V end lost 3 bases, the J end lost 2 bases, and 23 bases lay between the germline ends.

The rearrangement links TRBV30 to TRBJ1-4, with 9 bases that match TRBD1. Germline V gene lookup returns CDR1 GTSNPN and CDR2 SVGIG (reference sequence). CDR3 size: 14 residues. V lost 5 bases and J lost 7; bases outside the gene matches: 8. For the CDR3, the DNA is TGTGCCTGGGAGACACAGGGGGCGACTGAAAAACTGTTTTTT. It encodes CAWETQGATEKLFF.

The CDR3 DNA reads as TGTGCCAGCAGCTTAGGGGGTTTGCACAATGAGCAGTTCTTC. Its translation: CASSLGGLHNEQFF. The rearrangement joins TRBV7-9 to TRBJ2-1, with D unclear. The V and J ends lost 1 base and 5 bases respectively, with 9 bases between them. This CDR3 has 14 amino acids. The V gene's germline CDR1 is SEHNR and CDR2 FQNEAQ (reference sequence).

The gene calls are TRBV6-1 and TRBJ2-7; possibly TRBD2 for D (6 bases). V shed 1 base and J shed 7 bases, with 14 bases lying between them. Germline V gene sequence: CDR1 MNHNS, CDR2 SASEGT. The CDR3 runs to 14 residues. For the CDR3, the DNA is TGTGCCAGCAGTGAAGTTCTCCTTGCGGGGGAGCAGTACTTC. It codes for CASSEVLLAGEQYF.

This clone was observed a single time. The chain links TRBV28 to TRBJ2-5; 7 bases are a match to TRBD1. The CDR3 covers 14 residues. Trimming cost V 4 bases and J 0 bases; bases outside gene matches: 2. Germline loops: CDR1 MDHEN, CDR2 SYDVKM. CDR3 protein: CASSYGTDQETQYF. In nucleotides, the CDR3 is TGTGCCAGCAGTTACGGGACAGACCAAGAGACCCAGTACTTC.

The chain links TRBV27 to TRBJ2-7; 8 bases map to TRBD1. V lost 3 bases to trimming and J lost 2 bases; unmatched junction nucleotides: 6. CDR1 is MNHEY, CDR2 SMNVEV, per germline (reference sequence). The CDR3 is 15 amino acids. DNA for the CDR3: TGTGCCAGCAGTTTCTCAGGACAGGGTCCCTACGAGCAGTACTTC. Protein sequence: CASSFSGQGPYEQYF.

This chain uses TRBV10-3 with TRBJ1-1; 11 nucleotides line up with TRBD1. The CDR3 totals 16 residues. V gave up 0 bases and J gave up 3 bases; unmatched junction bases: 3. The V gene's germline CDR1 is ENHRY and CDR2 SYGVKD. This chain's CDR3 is CAISESEDRGHTEAFF. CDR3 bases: TGTGCCATCAGTGAGTCGGAGGACAGGGGGCACACTGAAGCTTTCTTT.

The CDR3 DNA reads TGTGCCAGCAGTTTGGGACAGGTAGAGGGGTATGGCTACACCTTC. Translated, it gives CASSLGQVEGYGYTF. This sequence joins TRBV6-5 and TRBJ1-2, with 8 nucleotides matching TRBD1. CDR1 is MNHEY and CDR2 is SVGAGI in the germline V gene. This CDR3 comprises 15 residues. J lost 5 bases, V lost 4 bases, and 9 bases had no gene match.

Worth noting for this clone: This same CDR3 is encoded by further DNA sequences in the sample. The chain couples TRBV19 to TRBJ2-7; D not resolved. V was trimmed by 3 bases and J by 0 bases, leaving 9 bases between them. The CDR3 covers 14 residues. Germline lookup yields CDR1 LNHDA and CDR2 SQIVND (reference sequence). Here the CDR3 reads CASSMSASSYEQYF. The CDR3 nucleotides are TGTGCCAGTAGTATGTCGGCCAGCTCCTACGAGCAGTACTTC.

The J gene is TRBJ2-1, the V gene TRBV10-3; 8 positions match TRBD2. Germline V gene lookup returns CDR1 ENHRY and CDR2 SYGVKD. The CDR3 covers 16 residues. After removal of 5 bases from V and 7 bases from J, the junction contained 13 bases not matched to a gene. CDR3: CAISLSGEDLGNEQFF. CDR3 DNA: TGTGCCATCAGTCTTAGCGGGGAGGATCTTGGAAATGAGCAGTTCTTC.

Written as DNA, the CDR3 is TGTGCCAGCAGTGAGTGGGGACAGAACTCCTACGAGCAGTACTTC. Translated, it gives CASSEWGQNSYEQYF. The chain links TRBV6-1 to TRBJ2-7; TRBD1 agrees at 7 bases. V trimming: 3 bases; J trimming: 0 bases; junction bases outside the gene matches: 5. From germline, CDR1 is MNHNS and CDR2 SASEGT. The CDR3 extends over 15 amino acids.

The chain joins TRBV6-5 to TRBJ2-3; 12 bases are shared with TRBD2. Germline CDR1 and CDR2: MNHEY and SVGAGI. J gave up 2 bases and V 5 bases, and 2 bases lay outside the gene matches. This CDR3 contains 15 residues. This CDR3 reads CASSRLAGVTDTQYF. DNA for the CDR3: TGTGCCAGCAGTCGACTAGCGGGGGTCACAGATACGCAGTATTTT.

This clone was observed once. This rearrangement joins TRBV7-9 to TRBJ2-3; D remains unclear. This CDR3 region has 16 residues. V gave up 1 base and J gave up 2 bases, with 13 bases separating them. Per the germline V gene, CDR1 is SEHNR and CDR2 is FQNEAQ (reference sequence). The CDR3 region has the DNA TGTGCCAGCAGCTTAGGGACGGAAAAGGTCACAGATACGCAGTATTTT. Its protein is CASSLGTEKVTDTQYF.

Written as DNA, the CDR3 is TGTGCCAGCAGCACATGGACTAGCGGGACCACAGATACGCAGTATTTT. Residues: CASSTWTSGTTDTQYF. This chain joins TRBV13 and TRBJ2-3, with TRBD2 identical over 12 bases. Germline V gene sequence: CDR1 PRHDT, CDR2 FYEKMQ (reference sequence). V lost 5 bases to trimming and J lost 2 bases; unmatched junction nucleotides: 5. This CDR3 region has 16 residues.

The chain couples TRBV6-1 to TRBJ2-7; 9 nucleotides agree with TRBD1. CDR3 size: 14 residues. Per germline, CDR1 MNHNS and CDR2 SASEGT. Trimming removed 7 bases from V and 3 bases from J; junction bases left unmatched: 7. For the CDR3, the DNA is TGTGCCAGCAATTCCCCGGGACAGGGCTACGAGCAGTACTTC. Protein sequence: CASNSPGQGYEQYF.

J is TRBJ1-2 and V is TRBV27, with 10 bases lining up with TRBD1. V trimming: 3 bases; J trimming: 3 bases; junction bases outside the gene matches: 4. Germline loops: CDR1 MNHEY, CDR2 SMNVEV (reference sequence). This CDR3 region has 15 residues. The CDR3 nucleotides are TGTGCCAGCAGTTTGATGACAGGGGGCCACTATGGCTACACCTTC. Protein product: CASSLMTGGHYGYTF.